Below are 20 T cell receptor beta chains sequenced from a single sample in a study of T-cell reconstitution after alpha-beta-depleted transplantation in children. Preparation of the TCRbeta library was carried out with unique molecular identifiers. TCRdb reprocessed the PCR reads with MiXCR, giving one entry per CDR3 protein. This table has around 440,000 distinct CDR3 sequences, around 15% appearing once. The sequencing used PBMCs, mostly from graft donor cells, collected 360 days after TCRalphabeta/CD19-depleted stem cell transplant. The source of these receptors is a boy under three years old who had a stem cell transplant for Wiskott-Aldrich syndrome, so the T cells may come from the graft donor.

This chain joins TRBV29-1 and TRBJ2-5; the D is unclear. CDR1 and CDR2 (germline): SQVTM, ANQGSEA. The CDR3 runs to 13 residues. V lost 6 bases and J 1 base, leaving 12 bases between the germline ends. CDR3 sequence (DNA): TGCAGCGTCAGCAGCCTATTCCAAGAGACCCAGTACTTC. It translates to CSVSSLFQETQYF.

This clonotype was observed a handful of times. The chain links TRBV7-2 to TRBJ1-1, with 9 bases that match TRBD1. The CDR3 totals 16 residues. Germline-derived CDR1 and CDR2 are SGHTA and FQGNSA. J gave up 1 base and V 5 bases, and 8 bases lay outside the gene matches. In DNA form, the CDR3 reads TGTGCCAGCAGCCCGAAAGGGACAGGGCCGAACACTGAAGCTTTCTTT. This sequence encodes CASSPKGTGPNTEAFF. Based on the CDR3 plus reference TRBV7-2 and TRBJ1-1, the full variable domain is GAGVSQSPSNKVTEKGKDVELRCDPISGHTALYWYRQSLGQGLEFLIYFQGNSAPDKSGLPSDRFSAERTGGSVSTLTIQRTQQEDSAVYLCASSPKGTGPNTEAFFGQGTRLTVV.

There are a few counts of this clonotype. The chain couples TRBV7-8 to TRBJ2-1, with 8 positions matching TRBD1. In germline, CDR1 is SGHVS, CDR2 FQNEAQ. The CDR3 has 16 amino acids. After removal of 3 bases from V and 1 base from J, the junction contained 5 bases not matched to a gene. This CDR3 reads CASSFRTGLSYNEQFF. As DNA, the CDR3 is TGTGCCAGCAGCTTTAGGACAGGGCTTTCCTACAATGAGCAGTTCTTC.

This chain joins TRBV12-3 or TRBV12-4 and TRBJ2-7, with D perhaps matching TRBD1 or TRBD2 (5 bases each). The CDR3 is 14 amino acids. V gave up 7 bases and J gave up 6 bases, with 19 bases separating them. The DNA of the CDR3 is TGTGCCAGCACCTTAGGGTGGGGGAGCGGCGAGCAGTACTTC. Amino acid sequence: CASTLGWGSGEQYF.

On this clonotype: Relative to the germline gene, one junction end is altered; a read error may explain this. The V call is TRBV11-2, the J call TRBJ2-1, with D uncertain. Germline lookup yields CDR1 SGHAT and CDR2 FQNNGV. This CDR3 has 12 residues. The chain's CDR3 is CASRRNYNEQLF. DNA of the CDR3: TGTGCCAGCAGGAGGAACTACAATGAGCAGCTCTTC.

The V gene is TRBV6-1, the J gene TRBJ2-1; the D is unclear. Germline-derived CDR1 and CDR2 are MNHNS and SASEGT. V lost 6 bases, J lost 1 base, and 10 bases lay in between. This CDR3 contains 14 residues. The CDR3 protein is CASRTATSYNEQFF. In DNA form, the CDR3 reads TGTGCCAGCAGGACGGCTACATCCTACAATGAGCAGTTCTTC.

This clonotype was picked up a small number of times. V is TRBV3-1 and J is TRBJ2-1; a possible D gene is TRBD1 (6 bases). Trimming removed 3 bases from V and 3 bases from J, with 18 bases in between. CDR1 and CDR2 from the germline V gene are LGHDT and YNNKEL (reference sequence). This CDR3 region has 17 residues. In nucleotides, the CDR3 is TGTGCCAGCAGCCACAGACCTTCAGGGGATCTCTACAATGAGCAGTTCTTC. Translation: CASSHRPSGDLYNEQFF.

The chain combines TRBV19 with TRBJ2-3; D not resolved. The V end lost 3 bases, the J end lost 0 bases, and 10 bases lay between the germline ends. The CDR3 has 15 residues. Germline lookup yields CDR1 LNHDA and CDR2 SQIVND (reference sequence). CDR3 sequence: CASSISATSTDTQYF. CDR3 bases: TGTGCCAGTAGTATTTCTGCAACTAGCACAGATACGCAGTATTTT.

This chain connects TRBV13 to TRBJ2-1; 8 bases are a match to TRBD2. This CDR3 spans 16 amino acids. V shed 7 bases, J shed 5 bases, and the junction held 13 bases outside the gene matches. Germline CDR1 and CDR2: PRHDT and FYEKMQ (reference sequence). The CDR3 bases are TGTGCCAGCACCCCTCAGGGAGCGGGAGTCAACAATGAGCAGTTCTTC. Its translation is CASTPQGAGVNNEQFF.

This clonotype was seen more than once but under ten times. This chain uses TRBV29-1 with TRBJ2-1, with TRBD2 matching 10 bases. CDR1 and CDR2 from the germline V gene are SQVTM and ANQGSEA. The CDR3 length is 15 residues. J lost 7 bases, V lost 0 bases, and 6 bases had no gene match. CDR3 sequence: CSVEEQLAGPNEQFF. The DNA for the CDR3 is TGCAGCGTTGAAGAGCAACTAGCGGGGCCGAATGAGCAGTTCTTC.

V is TRBV5-1 and J is TRBJ2-2, with TRBD2 matching 10 bases. This CDR3 has 17 amino acids. J lost 1 base, V lost 4 bases, and 7 bases had no gene match. CDR1 and CDR2 from the germline V gene are SGHRS and YFSETQ. This chain's CDR3 is CASSASLAGENTGELFF. Here the CDR3 DNA reads TGCGCCAGCAGCGCTAGTCTAGCGGGGGAGAACACCGGGGAGCTGTTTTTT.

This clonotype has a handful of counts. V usage is TRBV4-1 and J usage is TRBJ1-4, with a tentative D call TRBD1 (6 bases). The CDR3 runs to 14 residues. Germline V gives CDR1 MGHRA, CDR2 YSYEKL. Trimming cost V 4 bases and J 4 bases, with 10 bases left between them. The CDR3 sequence is CASSPGVNNEKLFF. CDR3 in DNA: TGCGCCAGCAGCCCAGGGGTCAATAATGAAAAACTGTTTTTT.

The chain links TRBV6-4 to TRBJ2-7, with D maybe TRBD2 (7 bases). Germline values: CDR1 MRHNA, CDR2 SNTAGT. The CDR3 covers 16 residues. Trimming stripped 7 bases from V and 2 bases from J, with 21 bases between. In DNA form, the CDR3 reads TGTGCCAGCACCCACGAAGTCGGGGGGCCTCCCTACGAGCAGTACTTC. It yields the protein CASTHEVGGPPYEQYF.

This clonotype was found a few times. The rearrangement joins TRBV10-3 to TRBJ2-1; 9 bases are shared with TRBD1. Germline trimming cut 5 bases from V and 2 bases from J; bases unmatched to any gene: 1. This CDR3 comprises 14 residues. Germline V gives CDR1 ENHRY, CDR2 SYGVKD. DNA for the CDR3: TGTGCCATCAGTAGGGACAGGGCCTACAATGAGCAGTTCTTC. Translation gives CAISRDRAYNEQFF.

This clonotype was observed a handful of times. The V gene is TRBV29-1, the J gene TRBJ2-1, with D tentatively TRBD2 (7 bases). The CDR3 covers 14 residues. Germline V CDR1 and CDR2: SQVTM, ANQGSEA. Trimming took 7 bases from V and 7 from J, leaving 20 bases between them. CDR3 loop: CSASTGTIGNEQFF. DNA of the CDR3: TGCAGCGCCTCTACAGGGACTATTGGGAATGAGCAGTTCTTC.

This sequence joins TRBV7-9 and TRBJ1-3; the D gene is possibly TRBD1 (5 bases). CDR3 length: 15 residues. Between the trimmed V and J ends, which lost 6 bases and 8 bases, there was a span of 20 bases. Germline CDR1 is SEHNR and CDR2 is FQNEAQ (reference sequence). The chain's CDR3 is CASRTGTHLTDTIYF. CDR3 coding DNA: TGTGCCAGCAGGACCGGGACCCACTTAACGGACACCATATATTTT.

Here the CDR3 reads CASSPLGGSTTGELFF. The CDR3 coding sequence is TGTGCCAGCTCACCATTGGGCGGCTCAACCACCGGGGAGCTGTTTTTT. The chain combines TRBV18 with TRBJ2-2; D is unclear. CDR1 and CDR2 (germline): KGHSH, LQKENI. The CDR3 runs 16 residues. V lost 2 bases and J lost 4, with 14 bases in between.

V is TRBV27 and J is TRBJ2-1; D possibly corresponds to TRBD2 (6 bases). The CDR3 has 14 residues. V dropped 4 bases and J dropped 7 bases, with 14 bases sitting between them. CDR1 is MNHEY, CDR2 SMNVEV, per germline (reference sequence). CDR3 DNA sequence: TGTGCCAGCAGTTGGGTAGCGGAGGGGAATGAGCAGTTCTTC. It translates to CASSWVAEGNEQFF.

The chain combines TRBV3-1 with TRBJ2-1, with D possibly TRBD2 on 5 matching bases. Trimming pared 4 bases from V and 5 bases from J, leaving 21 bases between. The CDR3 contains 17 residues. Germline V gives CDR1 LGHDT, CDR2 YNNKEL (reference sequence). The CDR3 DNA follows: TGTGCCAGCAGCCCGGATCTTCACGGACTTTCGGACAATGAGCAGTTCTTC. The encoded protein is CASSPDLHGLSDNEQFF.

There are many counts of this clonotype. The rearrangement joins TRBV3-1 to TRBJ2-4; the D is unclear. Germline lookup yields CDR1 LGHDT and CDR2 YNNKEL (reference sequence). The CDR3 has 12 amino acids. Between the trimmed V and J ends, which lost 3 bases and 5 bases, there was a span of 5 bases. In DNA form, the CDR3 reads TGTGCCAGCAGCCAGACTGAAAACATTCAGTACTTC. This codes for CASSQTENIQYF.